This T cell receptor (beta chain) derives from a study of shared clonotypes between healthy human individuals. Findings of the study overall: Tissues were not sampled, only blood, and their repertoires likely differ. Clonotypes that were shared across a few donors made up around 5% of naive CD4 clonotypes.

There were no recent acute infections or vaccinations among the donors, who were healthy HIV-negative adults. In the case of this clone: What it binds is unknown.

How the authors handled the data: From ImmunoSEQ came sequences covering only the junction and carrying no quality scores, so filtering differed. Here immunoSEQ multiplex PCR was the method, and the copy in TCRdb shows in-frame clones only, minus some. The DNA gave D and trimming, while V, J and clone size come from that table. The sample contains around 2.1 million clones, approximately 95% of which appear only once. Germline V lookup: CDR1 LGHNA, CDR2 YNFKEQ. The V gene lost 1 base and the J gene lost 5 bases, with 6 bases spanning the gap. The CDR3 sequence is 13 residues long. Source material: naive CD4+ T cells sorted from blood. Specified subset: CD45RA+ positively selected. The receptor was derived from a man younger than 35 in good health. The chain uses TRBV4-2 and TRBJ1-5; D not resolved. DNA for the CDR3: TGTGCCAGCAGCCAAGTTGGGGATCAGCCCCAGCATTTT. It encodes CASSQVGDQPQHF.